The present TCR beta chain was sequenced within a study of blood T cell repertoires in COVID-19. Study summary: From the United States, Italy and Spain came samples of acute and convalescent COVID-19.

With 0 bases removed from V and 4 bases from J, the gap between germline ends came to 11 bases. The CDR3 is 15 residues long. CDR1 and CDR2 from the germline V gene are SGHRS and YFSETQ. In the study's own analysis: Estimates of nucleated cell counts were drawn from the amplification of reference gene primers. The method was immunoSEQ multiplex PCR; TCRdb's version includes in-frame clones alone and lacks a portion of them. V and J calls and clone size are those listed in that table; D and trimming were worked out from the DNA. The sample has about 220,000 clones, approximately 85% seen once. The sequenced sample consisted of peripheral blood. The TCR sequence derives from a middle-aged man who had recovered from COVID-19. The rearrangement links TRBV5-1 to TRBJ2-1; D is perhaps TRBD2 (5 bases). The CDR3 region is CASSLDGLSYNEQFF. The CDR3 DNA is TGCGCCAGCAGCTTGGACGGACTCTCTTACAATGAGCAGTTCTTC.